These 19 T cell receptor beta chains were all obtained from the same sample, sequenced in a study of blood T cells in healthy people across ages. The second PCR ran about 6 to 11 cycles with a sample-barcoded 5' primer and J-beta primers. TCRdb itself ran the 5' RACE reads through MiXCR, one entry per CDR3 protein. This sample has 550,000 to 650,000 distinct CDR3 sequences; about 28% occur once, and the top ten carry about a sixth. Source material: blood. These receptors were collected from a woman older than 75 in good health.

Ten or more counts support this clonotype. CDR3 in amino acids: CASSPPGQVYEQYF. The DNA for the CDR3 is TGTGCCAGCTCACCACCGGGACAGGTTTACGAGCAGTACTTC. The chain uses TRBV18 and TRBJ2-7; 8 nucleotides line up with TRBD1. Germline trimming cut 0 bases from V and 4 bases from J; bases unmatched to any gene: 2. This CDR3 contains 14 residues. Germline V gene data show CDR1 as KGHSH and CDR2 as LQKENI.

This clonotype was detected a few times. DNA of the CDR3: TGTGCCACCAGTCCCGGGACAGGGTTAAACAGTGAGCAGTTCTTC. Its translation is CATSPGTGLNSEQFF. This chain connects TRBV24-1 to TRBJ2-1; the match to TRBD1 covers 9 bases. V dropped 6 bases and J dropped 9; count of bases not matched to a gene: 11. The CDR3 is 15 amino acids. CDR1 KGHDR and CDR2 SFDVKD come from the germline V gene.

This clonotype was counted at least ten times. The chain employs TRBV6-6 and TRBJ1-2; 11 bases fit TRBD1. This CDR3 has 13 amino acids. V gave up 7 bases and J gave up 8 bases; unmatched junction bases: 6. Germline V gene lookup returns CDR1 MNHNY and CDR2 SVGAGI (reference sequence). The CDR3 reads CASKRDRGRGYTF. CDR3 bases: TGTGCCAGCAAACGGGACAGGGGGAGAGGCTACACCTTC.

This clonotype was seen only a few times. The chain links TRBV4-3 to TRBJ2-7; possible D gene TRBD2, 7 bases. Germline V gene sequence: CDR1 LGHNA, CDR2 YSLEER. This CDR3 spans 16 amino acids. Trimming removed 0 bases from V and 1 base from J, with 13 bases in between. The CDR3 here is CASSQDRGGASYEQYF. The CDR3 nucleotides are TGCGCCAGCAGCCAAGATAGGGGGGGCGCTTCCTACGAGCAGTACTTC.

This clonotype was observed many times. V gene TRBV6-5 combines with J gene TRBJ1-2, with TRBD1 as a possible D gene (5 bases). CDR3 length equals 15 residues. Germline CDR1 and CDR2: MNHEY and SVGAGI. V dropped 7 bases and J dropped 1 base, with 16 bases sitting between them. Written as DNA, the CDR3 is TGTGCCAGCACCCGATCGGGACGTAATAACTATGGCTACACCTTC. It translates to CASTRSGRNNYGYTF.

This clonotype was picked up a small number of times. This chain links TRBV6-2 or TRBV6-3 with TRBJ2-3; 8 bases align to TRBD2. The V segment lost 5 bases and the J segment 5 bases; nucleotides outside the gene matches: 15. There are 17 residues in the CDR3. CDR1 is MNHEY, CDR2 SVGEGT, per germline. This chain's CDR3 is CASSPRASGGPGDTQYF. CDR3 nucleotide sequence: TGTGCCAGCAGTCCTAGAGCCAGCGGGGGCCCGGGAGATACGCAGTATTTT.

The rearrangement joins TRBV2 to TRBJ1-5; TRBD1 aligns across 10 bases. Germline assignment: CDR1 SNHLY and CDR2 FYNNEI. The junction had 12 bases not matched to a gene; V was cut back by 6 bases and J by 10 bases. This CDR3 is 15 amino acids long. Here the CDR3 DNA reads TGTGCCAGCAGCACGGGACAGGGGTTCAATCGACCCCAGCATTTT. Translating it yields CASSTGQGFNRPQHF.

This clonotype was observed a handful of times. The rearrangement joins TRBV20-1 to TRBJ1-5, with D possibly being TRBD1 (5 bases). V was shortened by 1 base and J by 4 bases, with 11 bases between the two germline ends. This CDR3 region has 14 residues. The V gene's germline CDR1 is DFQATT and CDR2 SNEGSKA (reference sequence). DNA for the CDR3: TGCAGTGCTAGAGCTGCGGGGGGAAATCAGCCCCAGCATTTT. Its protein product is CSARAAGGNQPQHF.

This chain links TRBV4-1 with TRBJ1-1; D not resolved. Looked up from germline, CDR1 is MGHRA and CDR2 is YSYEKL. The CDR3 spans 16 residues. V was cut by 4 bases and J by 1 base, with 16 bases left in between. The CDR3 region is CASSPIGREKNTEAFF. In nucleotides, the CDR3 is TGCGCCAGCAGCCCGATAGGGAGGGAGAAGAACACTGAAGCTTTCTTT.

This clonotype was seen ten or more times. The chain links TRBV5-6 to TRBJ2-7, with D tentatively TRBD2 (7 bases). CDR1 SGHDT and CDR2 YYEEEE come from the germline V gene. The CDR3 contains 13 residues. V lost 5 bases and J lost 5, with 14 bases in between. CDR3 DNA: TGTGCCAGCAGGGAGGGGGGGCTTCACGAGCAGTACTTC. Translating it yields CASREGGLHEQYF. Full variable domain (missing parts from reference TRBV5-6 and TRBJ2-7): DAGVTQSPTHLIKTRGQQVTLRCSPKSGHDTVSWYQQALGQGPQFIFQYYEEEERQRGNFPDRFSGHQFPNYSSELNVNALLLGDSALYLCASREGGLHEQYFGPGTRLTVT.

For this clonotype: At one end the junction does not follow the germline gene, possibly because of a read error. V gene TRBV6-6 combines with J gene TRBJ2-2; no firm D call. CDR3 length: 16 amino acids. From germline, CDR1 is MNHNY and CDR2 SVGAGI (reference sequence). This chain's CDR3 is CASSDSNPGRTGELFF. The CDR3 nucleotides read TGTGCCAGCAGTGACTCGAACCCAGGACGAACCGGGGAGCTGTTTTTT.

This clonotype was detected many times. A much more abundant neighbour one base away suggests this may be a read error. CDR3 residues: CSARSPATGASYNEQYF. CDR3 sequence (DNA): TGCAGTGCTAGGTCCCCGGCGACAGGGGCCTCCTACAATGAGCAGTACTTC. The chain joins TRBV20-1 to TRBJ2-1, with TRBD1 matching over 8 bases. The end of the DNA is better explained by TRBJ2-7, so the J call may be wrong. Germline CDR1 DFQATT, CDR2 SNEGSKA (reference sequence). The CDR3 totals 17 residues.

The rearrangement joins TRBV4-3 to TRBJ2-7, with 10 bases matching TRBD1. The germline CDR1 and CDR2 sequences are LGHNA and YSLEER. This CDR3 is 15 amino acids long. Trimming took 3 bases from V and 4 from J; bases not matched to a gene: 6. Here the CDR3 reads CASSHAGTGEYEQYF. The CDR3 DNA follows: TGCGCCAGCAGCCACGCCGGGACAGGGGAATACGAGCAGTACTTC.

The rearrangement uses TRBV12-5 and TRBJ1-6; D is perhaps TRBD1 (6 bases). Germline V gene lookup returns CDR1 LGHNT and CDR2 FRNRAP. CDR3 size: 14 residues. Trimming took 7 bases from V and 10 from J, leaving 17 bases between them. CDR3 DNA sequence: TGTGCTAGTGCCCTGGGGGGGCTGGTCTCACCCCTCCACTTT. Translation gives CASALGGLVSPLHF.

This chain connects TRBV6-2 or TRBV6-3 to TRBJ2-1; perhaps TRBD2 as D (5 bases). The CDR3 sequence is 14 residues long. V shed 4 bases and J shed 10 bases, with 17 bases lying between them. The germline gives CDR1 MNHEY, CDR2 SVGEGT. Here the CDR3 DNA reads TGTGCCAGCAGTTCCAGCGGCAACTCCTACGAGCAGTTCTTC. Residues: CASSSSGNSYEQFF.

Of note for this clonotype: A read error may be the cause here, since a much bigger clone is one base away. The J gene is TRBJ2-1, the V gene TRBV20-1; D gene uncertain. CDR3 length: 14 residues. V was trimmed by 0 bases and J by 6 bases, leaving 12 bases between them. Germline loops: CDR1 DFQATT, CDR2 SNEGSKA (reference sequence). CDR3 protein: CSARDRRTTNEQFF. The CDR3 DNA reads TGCAGTGCTAGAGATAGGAGAACCACCAATGAGCAGTTCTTC.

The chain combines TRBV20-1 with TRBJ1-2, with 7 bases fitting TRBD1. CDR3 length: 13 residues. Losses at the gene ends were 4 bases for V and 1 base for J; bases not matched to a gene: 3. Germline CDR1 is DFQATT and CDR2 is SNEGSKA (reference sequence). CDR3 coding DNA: TGCAGTGCTACCGACAGGGTTAACTATGGCTACACCTTC. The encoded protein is CSATDRVNYGYTF.

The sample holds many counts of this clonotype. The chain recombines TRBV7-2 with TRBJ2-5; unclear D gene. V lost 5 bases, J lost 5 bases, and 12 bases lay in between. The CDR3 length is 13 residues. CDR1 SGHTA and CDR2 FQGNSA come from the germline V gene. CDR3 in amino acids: CASSVSGRETQYF. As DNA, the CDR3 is TGTGCCAGCAGCGTATCCGGGCGGGAGACCCAGTACTTC. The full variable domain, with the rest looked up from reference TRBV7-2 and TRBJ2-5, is GAGVSQSPSNKVTEKGKDVELRCDPISGHTALYWYRQSLGQGLEFLIYFQGNSAPDKSGLPSDRFSAERTGGSVSTLTIQRTQQEDSAVYLCASSVSGRETQYFGPGTRLLVL.

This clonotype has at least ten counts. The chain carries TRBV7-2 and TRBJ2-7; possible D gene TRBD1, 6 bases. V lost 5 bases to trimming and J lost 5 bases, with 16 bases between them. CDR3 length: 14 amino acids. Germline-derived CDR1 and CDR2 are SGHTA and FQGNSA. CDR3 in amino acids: CASSKDRSRDEQYF. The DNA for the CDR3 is TGTGCCAGCAGCAAAGACAGGAGCCGGGACGAGCAGTACTTC.